This note documents a single T cell receptor beta chain sequence. There are a few counts of this clone. Its recognized antigen is unknown. Base qualities are missing; no much larger clone stands one base away. This sample is part of a study of radiation and T cells in renal cell carcinoma (dated by TCRdb to 2020 to 2022). Background for the entire study: Samples came from a clinical trial, in which primary renal cell carcinomas received 15 Gy stereotactic body radiation therapy followed by nephrectomy 4 weeks later. In total, approximately 53 samples, comprising 26 tumors and around 27 peripheral blood samples, were subjected to TCR beta sequencing. In the 45 to 65 samples combined, 4,016,671 unique CDR3 nucleotide sequences were found, encoding roughly 2,500,000 unique CDR3 amino acid sequences. Findings and caveats that apply to the study as a whole: Blood repertoire dynamics were not followed beyond 4 weeks after treatment. No pretreatment tumor biopsies were available, so the baseline intratumoral presence of clonotypes could not be determined. Effects of radiation dose or scheduling on the TCR repertoire could not be addressed with the single-armed trial design. In blood, the top tumor clonotypes increased from baseline to 2 weeks after radiation and then shrank by 4 weeks, which suggests a temporary expansion of tumor-resident clones.

The immunoSEQ kit was used, according to the manufacturer's recommendations, to generate TCR beta libraries from genomic DNA. Library preparation used a first multiplex PCR with proprietary primers, then a second PCR adding unique barcodes, with bead cleanups after each round. Each sample batch included a kit-provided positive control reaction and a negative control reaction. The final libraries were assessed on an Agilent 4200 TapeStation D1000 ScreenTape, pooled by volume, and quantified by qPCR. Sequencing was performed on an Illumina NextSeq500 using a MidOutput 150-cycle cartridge, with 156 Read1 cycles, 15 Index1 cycles, and the kit custom primers. The pooled library was loaded at 0.8 to 1 pM, with a 20% PhiX control spiked in. Regarding the original processing steps: Vendor-processed data were analyzed in R, with a clonotype defined as all T cells sharing the same CDR3 nucleotide sequence. In the clone abundance analyses, frequencies were normalized to the 10,000 most abundant clones in each sample. Public T cell clones, averaging fewer than five per sample, were removed before analysis. Tumor-enriched clonotypes and baseline blood-enriched clonotypes were defined as those with an abundance difference of at least 32-fold between compartments. A beta-binomial differential abundance model was used to identify clonotypes that expanded or contracted between blood time points. Similarity between tumor and blood repertoires was quantified using the Baroni-Urbani and Buser coefficient, and groups were compared with two-tailed Wilcoxon tests in R. TCRdb obtained this table from immuneACCESS and retained in-frame rearrangements with V and J assigned. These tables miss some clones; where compared with another copy, unresolved V genes account for less than half of the shortfall, and the remainder is unexplained. D and trimming come from the DNA, and the V and J calls and clone size come from that table. This sample is represented by about 150,000 clones; roughly 87% of them were singletons. Over 10% of the sample belongs to the ten largest clones.

The CDR3 measures 13 amino acids from cysteine to phenylalanine. Kept here is only the CDR3 DNA, which spans 39 bases and is read in frame from base 1. At the junction V is shortened by 4 bases and J by 5 bases, with 11 bases in between. CDR1 MDHEN and CDR2 SYDVKM were looked up in the germline V gene. The sample's time point label, in plain terms: blood 2 weeks post-SBRT. The sample's treatment or condition label, decoded: 15 Gy SBRT to primary tumor, nephrectomy 4 weeks later. To track tumor-enriched clonotypes, serial peripheral blood was sampled from radiation-treated patients at baseline and at 2 weeks and 4 weeks after SBRT. Every patient's renal cell carcinoma showed clear cell pathology. Genomic DNA for TCR sequencing was prepared using the QIAamp DNA Blood Mini Kit (Qiagen). Only samples passing all quality control checks were included in the analyses.

The chain employs TRBV28 and TRBJ2-5; no confident D gene assignment can be made. Sequences were derived from blood, sampled from a patient whose treatment included radiotherapy and nephrectomy. This TCR was sampled from a woman aged 45-60 years with renal cell carcinoma. Here the CDR3 is given as CASSYPVRETQYF. The sequence in DNA is TGTGCCAGCAGTTATCCGGTCAGGGAGACCCAGTACTTC.